A selection of T cell receptor beta chains follows, all from one sample in a study of shared clonotypes between healthy human individuals. TCRdb keeps only in-frame clones here, not all; method: immunoSEQ multiplex PCR. The data show some 2,500,000 clones, around 92% seen once. The material sequenced was naive CD4+ T cells from PBMCs. The origin of the receptors is a man in his late teens or twenties in good health. Some clones in this sample may be carry-over from other donors' samples. Both conserved end residues are part of each CDR3. Each record gives: J gene, V gene, D gene, clone size, CDR3 protein, CDR3 DNA. The D gene is left open where the match is weak. Some rows mark clone size as missing; the rest say once, few, many or name a class of expanded clone.

TRBJ2-1 | TRBV6-6 | TRBD2 | NA | CASSSTSDEQFF | TGTGCCAGCAGTTCAACTAGCGATGAGCAGTTCTTC
TRBJ1-4 | TRBV10-3 | NA | NA | CAITSKRGEKLFF | TGTGCCATCACGAGTAAACGAGGCGAAAAACTGTTTTTT
TRBJ2-7 | TRBV19 | TRBD2 | once | CASSPSGRLYVLVYEQYF | TGTGCCAGTAGTCCGAGCGGGAGGTTATATGTGCTTGTCTACGAGCAGTACTTC
TRBJ2-7 | TRBV11-1 | NA | NA | CASRQGIEQYF | TGTGCCAGCAGGCAGGGGATCGAGCAGTACTTC
TRBJ2-5 | TRBV5-1 | NA | NA | CASSPGGIRLGETQYF | TGCGCCAGCAGCCCAGGAGGGATCAGGCTCGGAGAGACCCAGTACTTC
TRBJ2-1 | TRBV6-5 | NA | once | CASSYRTGRGEQFF | TGTGCCAGCAGTTACCGAACAGGGCGAGGAGAGCAGTTCTTC
TRBJ1-5 | TRBV6-6 | TRBD1 | NA | CASRDSASSNQPQHF | TGTGCCAGCCGGGACAGCGCCTCTAGCAATCAGCCCCAGCATTTT
TRBJ2-3 | TRBV7-2 | NA | NA | CASSPSRTDTQYF | TGTGCCAGCAGCCCCTCCCGGACAGATACGCAGTATTTT
TRBJ2-7 | TRBV9 | TRBD1 | NA | CASSKTGSHEQYF | TGTGCCAGCAGTAAGACAGGGTCCCACGAGCAGTACTTC
TRBJ2-1 | TRBV18 | TRBD2 | once | CASSPGGRVTNEQFF | TGTGCCAGCTCACCAGGCGGGAGGGTCACCAATGAGCAGTTCTTC
TRBJ1-2 | TRBV2 | TRBD1 | NA | CASGQGAGGGYTF | TGTGCCAGCGGACAGGGGGCGGGTGGCGGCTACACCTTC
TRBJ1-3 | TRBV18 | NA | NA | CASSTTGALLGNTIYF | TGTGCCAGCTCAACGACAGGAGCCCTCTTAGGAAACACCATATATTTT
TRBJ2-3 | TRBV7-2 | NA | NA | CASSRPGPSTDTQYF | TGTGCCAGCAGTCGACCGGGACCCTCCACAGATACGCAGTATTTT
TRBJ1-1 | TRBV15 | NA | NA | CATSRGDFNTEAFF | TGTGCCACCAGCAGAGGGGACTTTAATACTGAAGCTTTCTTT
TRBJ2-6 | TRBV30 | NA | NA | CAWSVSRDTGLTF | TGTGCCTGGAGTGTTTCCAGGGACACCGGCCTGACTTTC
TRBJ2-7 | TRBV7-2 | NA | NA | CASSSTYWGDEQYF | TGTGCCAGCAGCTCCACATATTGGGGCGACGAGCAGTACTTC
TRBJ1-5 | TRBV6-6 | NA | NA | CASSYPGPNQPQHF | TGTGCCAGCAGTTACCCCGGTCCCAATCAGCCCCAGCATTTT
TRBJ1-2 | TRBV15 | NA | NA | CATSRASRYQGPNYGYTF | TGTGCCACCAGCAGAGCGTCACGGTACCAGGGGCCCAACTATGGCTACACCTTC
TRBJ1-1 | TRBV5-4 | NA | NA | CASSRGGELNTEAFF | TGTGCCAGCAGCCGTGGTGGAGAATTAAACACTGAAGCTTTCTTT
TRBJ1-4 | TRBV28 | NA | NA | CASSLISLNEKLFF | TGTGCCAGCAGTTTAATCAGTCTTAATGAAAAACTGTTTTTT
TRBJ2-1 | TRBV5-4 | TRBD1 | NA | CASSMGQGSYNEQFF | TGTGCCAGCAGCATGGGACAGGGTTCCTACAATGAGCAGTTCTTC
TRBJ2-5 | TRBV6-5 | TRBD2 | NA | CASSYRTSGQETQYF | TGTGCCAGCAGTTACCGGACTAGCGGGCAAGAGACCCAGTACTTC
TRBJ1-2 | TRBV28 | NA | NA | CASSLARYGYTF | TGTGCCAGCAGTTTGGCCAGATATGGCTACACCTTC
TRBJ2-3 | TRBV15 | TRBD1 | NA | CATSRDLGQGVTQYF | TGTGCCACCAGCAGAGATCTTGGGCAGGGGGTTACGCAGTATTTT
TRBJ1-5 | TRBV19 | TRBD1 | NA | CASSIDFRTGGFGNQPQHF | TGTGCCAGTAGTATAGATTTTCGAACAGGGGGCTTCGGCAATCAGCCCCAGCATTTT
TRBJ1-6 | TRBV4-1 | TRBD1 | NA | CASSHPMTGDNSPLHF | TGCGCCAGCAGCCACCCCATGACAGGGGATAATTCACCCCTCCACTTT
TRBJ2-2 | TRBV6-5 | NA | NA | CASRLGQGNTGELFF | TGTGCCAGCAGGCTGGGACAAGGGAACACCGGGGAGCTGTTTTTT
TRBJ2-1 | TRBV10-2 | TRBD2 | NA | CASSEFGGSSYNEQFF | TGCGCCAGCAGTGAGTTTGGCGGGAGTTCCTACAATGAGCAGTTCTTC
TRBJ1-2 | TRBV29-1 | NA | once | CSVTANYGYTF | TGCAGCGTGACAGCGAACTATGGCTACACCTTC
TRBJ1-4 | TRBV6-5 | NA | once | CASPSRVGGEKLFF | TGTGCCAGCCCAAGTCGGGTGGGGGGTGAAAAACTGTTTTTT
TRBJ2-7 | TRBV5-1 | NA | NA | CASSLATGLGEQYF | TGCGCCAGCAGCTTGGCAACAGGGTTGGGCGAGCAGTACTTC
TRBJ1-1 | TRBV7-9 | NA | few | CAGRRGSDTEAFF | TGTGCCGGAAGGCGAGGGAGCGACACTGAAGCTTTCTTT
TRBJ2-1 | TRBV21-1 | NA | once | CASSGAGTPLQGNEQFF | TGTGCCAGCAGCGGAGCCGGGACTCCCCTGCAGGGCAATGAGCAGTTCTTC
TRBJ1-4 | TRBV15 | NA | once | CATSRVVRTTNEKLFF | TGTGCCACCAGCAGAGTTGTCCGAACAACTAATGAAAAACTGTTTTTT
TRBJ1-3 | TRBV28 | NA | NA | CASIGASSGNTIYF | TGTGCCAGCATCGGAGCCAGCTCTGGAAACACCATATATTTT
TRBJ2-7 | TRBV5-8 | NA | NA | CASSLRGSYEQYF | TGTGCCAGCAGCTTGAGGGGCTCCTACGAGCAGTACTTC
TRBJ2-3 | TRBV19 | NA | NA | CASSIVLDTDTQYF | TGTGCCAGTAGTATTGTTCTAGATACAGATACGCAGTATTTT
TRBJ1-5 | TRBV7-3 | NA | NA | CASSLDSNQPQHF | TGTGCCAGCAGCCTCGACAGCAATCAGCCCCAGCATTTT
TRBJ2-3 | TRBV28 | NA | NA | CASSPPNKGTDTQYF | TGTGCCAGCAGCCCCCCTAATAAGGGCACAGATACGCAGTATTTT
TRBJ2-7 | TRBV27 | NA | NA | CASSLTQGFAGSSYEQYF | TGTGCCAGCAGTTTAACACAGGGGTTTGCGGGGAGCTCCTACGAGCAGTACTTC
TRBJ1-3 | TRBV10-3 | NA | NA | CAISESDTGNTIYF | TGTGCCATCAGTGAGTCAGACACTGGAAACACCATATATTTT
TRBJ1-4 | TRBV29-1 | NA | few | CSVGRVGEKLFF | TGCAGCGTTGGCAGGGTAGGGGAAAAACTGTTTTTT
TRBJ2-1 | TRBV11-2 | TRBD2 | NA | CASSLPRGGLHNEQFF | TGTGCCAGCAGCTTACCCCGGGGGGGGTTGCACAATGAGCAGTTCTTC
TRBJ2-2 | TRBV25-1 | TRBD1 | NA | CASSDYRGYTGELFF | TGTGCCAGCAGTGACTACAGGGGCTACACCGGGGAGCTGTTTTTT
TRBJ1-1 | TRBV28 | NA | NA | CASSLGSADSEAFF | TGTGCCAGCAGTTTAGGGTCGGCCGATTCTGAAGCTTTCTTT
TRBJ1-2 | TRBV7-3 | NA | once | CASSPGLPYGYTF | TGTGCCAGCAGCCCGGGACTACCCTATGGCTACACCTTC
TRBJ2-7 | TRBV5-1 | NA | NA | CASSLDGQNYEQYF | TGCGCCAGCAGCTTGGACGGGCAGAACTACGAGCAGTACTTC
TRBJ2-5 | TRBV20-1 | NA | NA | CSARVGETQYF | TGCAGTGCCCGGGTAGGGGAGACCCAGTACTTC
TRBJ2-7 | TRBV7-3 | NA | NA | CASSLAGDYEQYF | TGTGCCAGCAGCTTAGCTGGGGACTACGAGCAGTACTTC
TRBJ1-1 | TRBV28 | NA | NA | CASTETRAEAFF | TGTGCCAGCACCGAAACCAGGGCTGAAGCTTTCTTT
TRBJ2-7 | TRBV5-6 | NA | NA | CASSFRGVSYEQYF | TGTGCCAGCAGCTTCCGGGGAGTGAGCTACGAGCAGTACTTC
TRBJ1-1 | TRBV23-1 | NA | NA | CASFQGWDGYDEAFF | TGCGCCAGCTTCCAAGGCTGGGACGGATATGATGAAGCTTTCTTT
TRBJ1-1 | TRBV5-4 | NA | NA | CASSLGGKTEAFF | TGTGCCAGCAGCTTGGGTGGTAAGACTGAAGCTTTCTTT
TRBJ2-7 | TRBV7-2 | TRBD2 | NA | CASSFRLASYEQYF | TGTGCCAGCAGCTTCCGACTAGCGTCCTACGAGCAGTACTTC
TRBJ1-1 | TRBV5-1 | NA | NA | CASSSRAPGTEAFF | TGCGCCAGCAGCTCCCGGGCCCCTGGAACTGAAGCTTTCTTT
TRBJ1-2 | TRBV28 | NA | NA | CASSFLRVANYGYTF | TGTGCCAGCAGTTTTCTAAGAGTAGCTAACTATGGCTACACCTTC
TRBJ2-3 | TRBV9 | NA | NA | CASSGTVVTDTQYF | TGTGCCAGCAGCGGGACAGTGGTAACAGATACGCAGTATTTT
TRBJ1-3 | TRBV9 | NA | NA | CASSGQRPGNTIYF | TGTGCCAGCAGCGGACAGAGACCTGGAAACACCATATATTTT
TRBJ2-1 | TRBV6-1 | NA | NA | CASSVNSGRSYNEQFF | TGTGCCAGCAGTGTAAATAGCGGCCGCTCCTACAATGAGCAGTTCTTC
TRBJ1-5 | TRBV30 | NA | NA | CAWSVPGGNQPQHF | TGTGCCTGGAGTGTACCAGGGGGCAATCAGCCCCAGCATTTT